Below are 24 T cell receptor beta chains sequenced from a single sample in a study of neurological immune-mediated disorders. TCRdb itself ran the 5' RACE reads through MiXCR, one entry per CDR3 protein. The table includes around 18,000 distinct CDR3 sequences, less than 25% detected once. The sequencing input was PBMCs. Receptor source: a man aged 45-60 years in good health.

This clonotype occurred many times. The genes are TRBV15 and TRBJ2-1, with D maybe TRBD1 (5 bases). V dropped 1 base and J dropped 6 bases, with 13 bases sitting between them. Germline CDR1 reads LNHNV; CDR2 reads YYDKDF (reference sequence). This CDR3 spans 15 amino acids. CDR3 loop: CATSRGRGQVNEQFF. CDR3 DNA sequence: TGTGCCACCAGCAGAGGACGAGGACAAGTCAATGAGCAGTTCTTC. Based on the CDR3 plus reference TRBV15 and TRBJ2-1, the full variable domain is DAMVIQNPRYQVTQFGKPVTLSCSQTLNHNVMYWYQQKSSQAPKLLFHYYDKDFNNEADTPDNFQSRRPNTSFCFLDIRSPGLGDTAMYLCATSRGRGQVNEQFFGPGTRLTVL.

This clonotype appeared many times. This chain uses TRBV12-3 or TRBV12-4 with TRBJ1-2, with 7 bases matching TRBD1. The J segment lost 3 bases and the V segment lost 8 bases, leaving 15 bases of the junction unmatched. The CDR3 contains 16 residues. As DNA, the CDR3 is TGTGCCAGCCAAACCGCGCCACTGGGACAGTACTATGGCTACACCTTC. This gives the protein CASQTAPLGQYYGYTF.

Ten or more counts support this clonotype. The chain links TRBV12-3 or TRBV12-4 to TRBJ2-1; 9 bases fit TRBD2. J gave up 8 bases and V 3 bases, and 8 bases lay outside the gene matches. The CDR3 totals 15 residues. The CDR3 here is CASSFWGGRADEQFF. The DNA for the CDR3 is TGTGCCAGCAGTTTTTGGGGCGGGAGGGCGGATGAGCAGTTCTTC.

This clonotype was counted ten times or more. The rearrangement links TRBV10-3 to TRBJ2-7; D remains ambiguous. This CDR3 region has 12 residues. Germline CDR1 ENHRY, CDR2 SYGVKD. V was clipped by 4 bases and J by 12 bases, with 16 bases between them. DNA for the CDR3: TGTGCCATCAGTGTATCGGGCGCAACGCCGTACTTC. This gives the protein CAISVSGATPYF.

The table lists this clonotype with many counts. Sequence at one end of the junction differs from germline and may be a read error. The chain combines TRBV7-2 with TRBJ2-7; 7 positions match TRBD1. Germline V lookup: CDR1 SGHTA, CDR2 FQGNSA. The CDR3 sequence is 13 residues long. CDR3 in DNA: TGTGCCAGCAGCTTACAACGGACAGGCCCCTTGTCTTTC. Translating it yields CASSLQRTGPLSF. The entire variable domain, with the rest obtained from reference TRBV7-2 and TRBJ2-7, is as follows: GAGVSQSPSNKVTEKGKDVELRCDPISGHTALYWYRQSLGQGLEFLIYFQGNSAPDKSGLPSDRFSAERTGGSVSTLTIQRTQQEDSAVYLCASSLQRTGPLSFGPGTRLTVT.

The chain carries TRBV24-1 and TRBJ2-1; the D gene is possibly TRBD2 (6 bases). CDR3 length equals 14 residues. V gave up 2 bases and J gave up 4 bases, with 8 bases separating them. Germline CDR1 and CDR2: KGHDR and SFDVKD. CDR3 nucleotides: TGTGCCACCAGTGATTCCGGGAGTTACAATGAGCAGTTCTTC. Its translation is CATSDSGSYNEQFF.

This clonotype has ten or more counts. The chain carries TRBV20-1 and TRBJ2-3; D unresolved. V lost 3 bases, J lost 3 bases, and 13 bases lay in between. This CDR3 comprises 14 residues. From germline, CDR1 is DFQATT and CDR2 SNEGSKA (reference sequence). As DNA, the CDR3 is TGCAGTGCTAGGGCCTGGATAGGGACAGATACGCAGTATTTT. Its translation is CSARAWIGTDTQYF.

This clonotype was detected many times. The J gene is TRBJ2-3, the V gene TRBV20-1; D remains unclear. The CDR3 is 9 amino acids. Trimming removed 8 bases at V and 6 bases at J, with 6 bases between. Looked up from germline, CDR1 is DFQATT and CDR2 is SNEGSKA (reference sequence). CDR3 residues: CSPSDTQYF. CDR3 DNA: TGCAGTCCTTCGGATACGCAGTATTTT.

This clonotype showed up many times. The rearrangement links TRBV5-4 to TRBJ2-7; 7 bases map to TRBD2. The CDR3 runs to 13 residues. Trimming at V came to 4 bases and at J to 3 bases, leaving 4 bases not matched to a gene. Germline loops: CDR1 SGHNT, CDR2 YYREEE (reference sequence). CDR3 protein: CASSRDYLYEQYF. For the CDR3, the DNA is TGTGCCAGCAGCCGGGACTATCTCTACGAGCAGTACTTC.

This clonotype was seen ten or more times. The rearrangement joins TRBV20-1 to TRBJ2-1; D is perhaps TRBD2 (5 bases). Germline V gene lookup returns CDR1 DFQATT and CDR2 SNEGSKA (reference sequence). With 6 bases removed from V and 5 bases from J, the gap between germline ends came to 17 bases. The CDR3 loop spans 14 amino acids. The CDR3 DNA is TGCAGTGCCACAGTACTAGATAGGGACAATGAGCAGTTCTTC. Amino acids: CSATVLDRDNEQFF.

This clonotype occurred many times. The DNA of the CDR3 is TGCAGTGAGAGGCAAGCGATCGATGAGCAGTTCTTC. Protein product: CSERQAIDEQFF. The rearrangement joins TRBV20-1 to TRBJ2-1; D gene ambiguous. The ends were cut back, 7 bases at V and 8 bases at J, with 15 bases in the middle. CDR1 is DFQATT, CDR2 SNEGSKA, per germline (reference sequence). The CDR3 runs to 12 residues.

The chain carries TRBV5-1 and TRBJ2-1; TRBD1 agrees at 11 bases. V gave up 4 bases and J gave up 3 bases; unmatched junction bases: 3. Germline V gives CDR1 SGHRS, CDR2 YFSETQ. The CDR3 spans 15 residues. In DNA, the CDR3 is TGCGCCAGCAGCCAGGGACAGGGGGGCTACAATGAGCAGTTCTTC. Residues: CASSQGQGGYNEQFF.

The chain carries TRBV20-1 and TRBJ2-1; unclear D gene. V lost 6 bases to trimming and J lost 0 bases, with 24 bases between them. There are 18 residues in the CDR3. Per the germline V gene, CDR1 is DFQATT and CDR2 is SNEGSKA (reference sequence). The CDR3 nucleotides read TGCAGTGCAAAGAGACAAGACTTTGGGCACAGCTCCTACAATGAGCAGTTCTTC. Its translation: CSAKRQDFGHSSYNEQFF.

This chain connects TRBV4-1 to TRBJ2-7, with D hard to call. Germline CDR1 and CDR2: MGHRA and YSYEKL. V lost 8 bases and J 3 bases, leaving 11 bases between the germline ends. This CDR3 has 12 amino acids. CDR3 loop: CASQDPGYEQYF. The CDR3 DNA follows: TGCGCCAGCCAAGATCCCGGCTACGAGCAGTACTTC.

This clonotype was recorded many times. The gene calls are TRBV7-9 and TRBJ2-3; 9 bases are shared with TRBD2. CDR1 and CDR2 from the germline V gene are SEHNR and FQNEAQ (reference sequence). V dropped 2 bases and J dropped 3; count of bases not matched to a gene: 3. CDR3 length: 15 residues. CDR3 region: CASSLLAGLTDTQYF. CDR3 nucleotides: TGTGCCAGCAGCTTACTAGCGGGATTGACAGATACGCAGTATTTT.

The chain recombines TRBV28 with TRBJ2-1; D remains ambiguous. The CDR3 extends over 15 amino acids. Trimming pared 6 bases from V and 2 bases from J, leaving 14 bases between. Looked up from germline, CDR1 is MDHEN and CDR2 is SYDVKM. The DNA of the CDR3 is TGTGCCAGCAGGTCAATGGTGCCTACCTACAATGAGCAGTTCTTC. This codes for CASRSMVPTYNEQFF.

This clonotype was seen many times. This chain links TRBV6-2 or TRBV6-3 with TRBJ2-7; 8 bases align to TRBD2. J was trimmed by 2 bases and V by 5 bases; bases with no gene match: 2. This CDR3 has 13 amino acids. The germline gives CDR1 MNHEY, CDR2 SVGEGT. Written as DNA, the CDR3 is TGTGCCAGCAGTAGAGCGGGAGCCTACGAGCAGTACTTC. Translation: CASSRAGAYEQYF.

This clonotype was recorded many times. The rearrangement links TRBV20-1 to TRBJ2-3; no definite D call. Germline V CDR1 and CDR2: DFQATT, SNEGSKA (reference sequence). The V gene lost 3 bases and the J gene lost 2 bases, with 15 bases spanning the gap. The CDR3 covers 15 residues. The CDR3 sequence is CSASNSLIYTDTQYF. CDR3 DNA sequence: TGCAGTGCTAGTAACTCACTCATCTACACAGATACGCAGTATTTT.

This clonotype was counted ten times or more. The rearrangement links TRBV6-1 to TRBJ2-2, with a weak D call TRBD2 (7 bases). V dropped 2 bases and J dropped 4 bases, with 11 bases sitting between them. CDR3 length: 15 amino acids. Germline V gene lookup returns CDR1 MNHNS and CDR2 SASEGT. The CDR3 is CASSEWGGVTGELFF. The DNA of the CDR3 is TGTGCCAGCAGTGAATGGGGGGGCGTCACCGGGGAGCTGTTTTTT.

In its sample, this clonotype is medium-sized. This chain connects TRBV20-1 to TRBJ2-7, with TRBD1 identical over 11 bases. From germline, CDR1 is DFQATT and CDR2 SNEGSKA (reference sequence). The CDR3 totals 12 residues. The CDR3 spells CSIRDRGDEQYF. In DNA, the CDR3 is TGCAGCATCCGGGACAGGGGGGACGAGCAGTACTTC.

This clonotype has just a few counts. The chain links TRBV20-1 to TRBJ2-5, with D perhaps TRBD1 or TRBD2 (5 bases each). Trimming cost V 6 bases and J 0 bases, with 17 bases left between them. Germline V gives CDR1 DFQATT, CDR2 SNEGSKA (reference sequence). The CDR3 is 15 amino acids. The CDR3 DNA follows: TGCAGTGCCAGGGAACCGGGACGCAACCAAGAGACCCAGTACTTC. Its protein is CSAREPGRNQETQYF.

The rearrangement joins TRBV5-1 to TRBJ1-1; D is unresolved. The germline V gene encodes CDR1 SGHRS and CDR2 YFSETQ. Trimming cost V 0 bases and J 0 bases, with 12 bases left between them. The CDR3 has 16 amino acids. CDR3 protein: CASSLAPQIMNTEAFF. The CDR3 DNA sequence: TGCGCCAGCAGCTTGGCTCCCCAGATAATGAACACTGAAGCTTTCTTT.

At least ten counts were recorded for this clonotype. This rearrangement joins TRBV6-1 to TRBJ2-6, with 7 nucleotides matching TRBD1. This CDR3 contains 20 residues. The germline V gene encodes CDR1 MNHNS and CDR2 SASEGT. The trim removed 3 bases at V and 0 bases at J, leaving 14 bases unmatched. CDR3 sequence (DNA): TGTGCCAGCAGTGAGCCTACAGGGGCCCCACGGTACTCTGGGGCCAACGTCCTGACTTTC. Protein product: CASSEPTGAPRYSGANVLTF.

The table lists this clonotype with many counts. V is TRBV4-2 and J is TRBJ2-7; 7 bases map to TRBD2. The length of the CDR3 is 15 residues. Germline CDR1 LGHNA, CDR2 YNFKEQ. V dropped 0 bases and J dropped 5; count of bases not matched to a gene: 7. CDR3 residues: CASSQDSPGRDEQYF. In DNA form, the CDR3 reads TGTGCCAGCAGCCAAGATTCCCCAGGGAGGGACGAGCAGTACTTC.